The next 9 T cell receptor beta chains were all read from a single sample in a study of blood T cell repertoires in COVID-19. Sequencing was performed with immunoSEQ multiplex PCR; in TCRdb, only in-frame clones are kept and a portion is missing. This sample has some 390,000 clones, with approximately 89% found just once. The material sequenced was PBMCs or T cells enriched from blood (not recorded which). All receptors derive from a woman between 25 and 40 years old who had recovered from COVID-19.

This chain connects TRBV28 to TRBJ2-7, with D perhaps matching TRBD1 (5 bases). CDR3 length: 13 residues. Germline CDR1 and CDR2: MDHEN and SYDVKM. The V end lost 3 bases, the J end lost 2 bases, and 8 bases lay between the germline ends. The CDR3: CASSFTGTYEQYF. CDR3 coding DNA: TGTGCCAGCAGTTTTACAGGAACCTACGAGCAGTACTTC.

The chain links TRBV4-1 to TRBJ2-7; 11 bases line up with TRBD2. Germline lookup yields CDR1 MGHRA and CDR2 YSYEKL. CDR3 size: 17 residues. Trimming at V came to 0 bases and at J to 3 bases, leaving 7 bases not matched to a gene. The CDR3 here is CASSQDIRLAGGYEQYF. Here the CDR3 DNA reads TGCGCCAGCAGCCAAGATATAAGGCTAGCGGGAGGCTACGAGCAGTACTTC.

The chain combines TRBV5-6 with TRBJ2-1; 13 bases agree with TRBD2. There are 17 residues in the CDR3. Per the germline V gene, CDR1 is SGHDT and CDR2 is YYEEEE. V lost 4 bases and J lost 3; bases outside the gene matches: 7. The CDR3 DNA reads TGTGCCAGCAGCCGGGGACTAGCGGGGTCCAGCTACAATGAGCAGTTCTTC. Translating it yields CASSRGLAGSSYNEQFF.

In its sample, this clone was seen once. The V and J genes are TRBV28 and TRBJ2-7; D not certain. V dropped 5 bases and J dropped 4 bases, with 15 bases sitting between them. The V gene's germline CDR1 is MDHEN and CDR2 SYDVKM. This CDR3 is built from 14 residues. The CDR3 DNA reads TGTGCCAGCAGTATCAGACTTCCGGTTTACGAGCAGTACTTC. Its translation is CASSIRLPVYEQYF. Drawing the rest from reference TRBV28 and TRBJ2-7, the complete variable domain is DVKVTQSSRYLVKRTGEKVFLECVQDMDHENMFWYRQDPGLGLRLIYFSYDVKMKEKGDIPEGYSVSREKKERFSLILESASTNQTSMYLCASSIRLPVYEQYFGPGTRLTVT.

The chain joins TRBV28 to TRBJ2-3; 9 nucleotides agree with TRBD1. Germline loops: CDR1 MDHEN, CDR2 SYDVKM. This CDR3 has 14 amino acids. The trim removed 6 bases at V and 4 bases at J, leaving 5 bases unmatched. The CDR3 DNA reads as TGTGCCAGCAGGGGGACAGGGAGGGCAGATACGCAGTATTTT. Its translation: CASRGTGRADTQYF.

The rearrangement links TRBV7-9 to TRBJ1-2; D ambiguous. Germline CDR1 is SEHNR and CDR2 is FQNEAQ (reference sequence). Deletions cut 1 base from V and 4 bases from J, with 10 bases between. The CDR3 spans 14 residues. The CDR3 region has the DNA TGTGCCAGCAGCTTAGAGGCCCAGGCCTATGGCTACACCTTC. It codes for CASSLEAQAYGYTF.

CDR3 DNA sequence: TGTGCCATCAGTGAGGACACAGGGGGCACTGAAGCTTTCTTT. It translates to CAISEDTGGTEAFF. This chain joins TRBV10-3 and TRBJ1-1; 8 nucleotides match TRBD1. The CDR3 sequence is 14 residues long. The V gene's germline CDR1 is ENHRY and CDR2 SYGVKD. The ends lost 2 bases at V and 4 bases at J; junction bases unmatched: 3.

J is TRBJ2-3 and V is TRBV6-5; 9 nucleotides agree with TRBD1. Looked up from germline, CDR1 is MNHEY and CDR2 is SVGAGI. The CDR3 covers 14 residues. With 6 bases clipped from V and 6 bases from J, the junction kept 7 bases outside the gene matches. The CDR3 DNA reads TGTGCCAGCAGGGACGGGACAGGGAGGGATACGCAGTATTTT. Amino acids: CASRDGTGRDTQYF.

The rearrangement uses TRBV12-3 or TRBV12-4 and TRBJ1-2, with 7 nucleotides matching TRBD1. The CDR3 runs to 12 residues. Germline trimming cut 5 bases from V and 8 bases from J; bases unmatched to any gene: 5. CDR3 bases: TGTGCCAGCAGTGTAGGGGGCCTCGGCTACACCTTC. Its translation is CASSVGGLGYTF.